The following is a T cell receptor (beta chain) sequence with its context. Its antigen is not identified. This specimen belongs to a study of beta chain features in type 1 diabetes. Study-wide points: The study notes PCR might favor shorter templates equally in patients and controls.

Sequencing targeted expressed TCRB transcripts, as all isolated RNA had been reverse transcribed. Method: immunoSEQ multiplex PCR; TCRdb's copy keeps in-frame clones and lacks some. Here the sample spans hundreds of thousands of clones, approximately 12% being singletons. The receptor comes from a man younger than 30 in good health. Sequenced material: naive CD4+ T cells from blood.

DNA for the CDR3: TGTGCCAGTAGCAGAGAAGAGACCCAGTACTTC. This codes for CASSREETQYF. The chain joins TRBV7-2 to TRBJ2-5; D remains ambiguous. Trimming took 9 bases from V and 3 from J, leaving 8 bases between them. Per the germline V gene, CDR1 is SGHTA and CDR2 is FQGNSA. The CDR3 loop spans 11 amino acids.